This T cell receptor (beta chain) stems from a study of CD8 T cells in Susac syndrome. TCR beta from blood CD8+ and CD4+ T cells was sequenced. Isolation of CD8+ and CD4+ T cells was performed negatively, whereas enrichment of TEMRA cells was done by FACS. As concerns this clonotype: The junction does not match germline at one end; this may be a read error.

RNA in amounts of roughly 0.5 to 1 ug was reverse transcribed with random hexamers. Amplification of TCR beta CDR3 was carried out by immunoSEQ multiplex PCR, which covered 54 Vbeta and 13 Jbeta segments. TCRdb ran MiXCR on the immunoSEQ multiplex PCR reads and lists one entry per CDR3 protein. Of approximately 200,000 distinct CDR3 sequences listed, roughly 94% were seen once; the top ten hold around 0.076%. Sample: CD4+ T cells from PBMCs. The sequence came from a human donor with multiple sclerosis.

The CDR3 nucleotides read TGCAGCGTTGAAATGGCGACAGGTACGCAGTATTTT. This codes for CSVEMATGTQYF. This rearrangement joins TRBV29-1 to TRBJ2-3; perhaps TRBD1 as D (6 bases). The CDR3 extends over 12 amino acids. CDR1 is SQVTM, CDR2 ANQGSEA, per germline.